These 6 T cell receptor beta chains were sequenced from one sample in a study of preoperative IRX-2 immunotherapy in early breast cancer. Repertoires were generated with immunoSEQ multiplex PCR, while TCRdb's copy carries only in-frame clones and drops some. The profile shows some 19,000 clones, around 85% of them singletons. As for treatment: preoperative locoregional IRX-2 cytokine immunotherapy. The sample was lymph node tissue, taken after IRX-2 immunotherapy. These receptors originate from a human donor with breast cancer.

The chain carries TRBV10-2 and TRBJ2-3, with TRBD2 matching 11 bases. The CDR3 covers 16 residues. Trimming at V came to 0 bases and at J to 5 bases, leaving 4 bases not matched to a gene. Germline V gene sequence: CDR1 WSHSY, CDR2 SAAADI. The CDR3 spells CASSESPGTSGDTQYF. The DNA of the CDR3 is TGCGCCAGCAGTGAGTCCCCAGGGACTAGCGGAGATACGCAGTATTTT.

The V gene is TRBV18, the J gene TRBJ1-2; no firm D call. This CDR3 has 15 amino acids. Germline-derived CDR1 and CDR2 are KGHSH and LQKENI. V lost 3 bases to trimming and J lost 6 bases, with 17 bases between them. CDR3 protein: CASSPSGPRRNGYTF. Here the CDR3 DNA reads TGTGCCAGCTCACCTTCTGGACCCCGAAGGAATGGCTACACCTTC.

This clone was detected a few times. V is TRBV30 and J is TRBJ1-2; D ambiguous. CDR1 is GTSNPN, CDR2 SVGIG, per germline (reference sequence). This CDR3 has 13 amino acids. V gave up 2 bases and J gave up 2 bases, with 9 bases separating them. This CDR3 is CAWSLAVNYGYTF. DNA of the CDR3: TGTGCCTGGAGTCTGGCGGTAAACTATGGCTACACCTTC.

The gene calls are TRBV10-3 and TRBJ1-1; D uncertain. The CDR3 length is 14 residues. Trimming pared 0 bases from V and 1 base from J, leaving 6 bases between. From germline, CDR1 is ENHRY and CDR2 SYGVKD. In DNA form, the CDR3 reads TGTGCCATCAGTGAGTCAGGAGGGAACACTGAAGCTTTCTTT. Translated, it gives CAISESGGNTEAFF.

The chain combines TRBV14 with TRBJ2-3, with D perhaps given as TRBD1 or TRBD2 (5 bases each). Trimming stripped 0 bases from V and 4 bases from J, with 11 bases between. Germline assignment: CDR1 SGHDN and CDR2 FVKESK. CDR3 length equals 15 residues. The CDR3 coding sequence is TGTGCCAGCAGCCAAGATCCGGGGCCCGCAGATACGCAGTATTTT. Its protein product is CASSQDPGPADTQYF.

This chain uses TRBV11-3 with TRBJ2-7, with D perhaps TRBD1 or TRBD2 (5 bases each). Looked up from germline, CDR1 is SGHNT and CDR2 is YENEEA. The CDR3 is made up of 14 amino acids. The germline V and J ends were trimmed by 5 bases and 0 bases, with 11 bases remaining between them. CDR3 DNA: TGTGCCAGCAGCCCGAGGGGTAACTCCTACGAGCAGTACTTC. Translating it yields CASSPRGNSYEQYF.